This T cell receptor beta chain was documented in a study of post-analysis software for immune sequencing data. Study-wide results and caveats: When patients were compared with controls, 4 or 5 TRBV segments were more frequent, TRBV5-6, TRBV5-1 and TRBV20-1 among them.

Unique molecular identifiers were carried by the TCR beta cDNA libraries. T cells numbering about 0.95 to 10 million gave rise to roughly 0.5 million cDNA molecules. MiXCR was run by TCRdb on the PCR reads, yielding one entry per CDR3 protein. The table records some 800,000 distinct CDR3 sequences, under 60% of them present only once. Regarding this clonotype: The target antigen is unknown.

The trim removed 4 bases at V and 11 bases at J, leaving 11 bases unmatched. This CDR3 is 15 amino acids long. Germline V gene sequence: CDR1 SGHVS, CDR2 FNYEAQ. The chain joins TRBV7-6 to TRBJ2-5, with 12 bases identical to TRBD2. Sequencing used blood. This TCR was recovered from a girl under 18 with multiple sclerosis. The CDR3 nucleotides are TGTGCCAGCAGCTCGACTAGCGGGAGTCCCCACGGGCAGTACTTC. Translating it yields CASSSTSGSPHGQYF.